Listed below are T cell receptor beta chains from one sample, sequenced in a study of follicular helper T cells after annual influenza vaccination. Clones were sequenced by immunoSEQ multiplex PCR, and TCRdb holds only the in-frame ones, with some missing. The data contain 13,000 to 15,000 clones, 84% of them seen just once; the ten biggest clones take up about 0.27%. Here the sequenced sample was CXCR5- memory CD4+ T cells sorted from blood, taken on the day of influenza vaccination. These receptors were collected from an adult who received the influenza vaccine. Each CDR3 is given with its conserved first and last residue. The D gene is left open where the match is weak. Rows may omit the clone size; those that give it use once, few, many or a size class.

>TRBV11-2|TRBJ1-6|NA|17|NA
TGTGCCAGCAGCTCCCTTTTCAGTGCAGGTTATAATTCACCCCTCCACTTT
CASSSLFSAGYNSPLHF
>TRBV7-3|TRBJ2-2|NA|13|NA
TGTGCCAGCAGCTTTGGAGTCGCCGGGGAGCTGTTTTTT
CASSFGVAGELFF
>TRBV5-4|TRBJ2-7|NA|13|NA
TGTGCCAGCAGCAATCGACAAGACCGGCAGCAGTACTTC
CASSNRQDRQQYF
>TRBV5-1|TRBJ2-6|NA|15|once
TGCGCCAGCAGCCCAGCGCAGGGCCAGTCCAACGTCCTGACTTTC
CASSPAQGQSNVLTF
>TRBV19|TRBJ1-1|NA|13|NA
TGTGCCAGTAGCGGACAGATGAACACTGAAGCTTTCTTT
CASSGQMNTEAFF
>TRBV7-8|TRBJ2-3|NA|15|NA
TGTGCCAGCAGCTGGGGCTTTTCGAACACAGATACGCAGTATTTT
CASSWGFSNTDTQYF
>TRBV9|TRBJ2-5|NA|14|NA
TGTGCCAGCAGCCCGACCCGGGAGCAAGAGACCCAGTACTTC
CASSPTREQETQYF
>TRBV5-4|TRBJ1-1|NA|14|few
TGTGCCAGCAGTCCGGGACGGTGGAACACTGAAGCTTTCTTT
CASSPGRWNTEAFF
>TRBV4-2|TRBJ2-7|TRBD2|16|few
TGTGCCAGCAGCCGGGAGGGGGGGACTAGCGGTTACGAGCAGTACTTC
CASSREGGTSGYEQYF
>TRBV7-9|TRBJ2-7|NA|11|once
TGTGCCAGCAGCCGAGGCTACGAGCAGTACTTC
CASSRGYEQYF
>TRBV10-3|TRBJ2-1|NA|18|NA
TGTGCCATCAGTGAGCCGGAGGCGAGACCGAGCTCCTACAATGAGCAGTTCTTC
CAISEPEARPSSYNEQFF
>TRBV2|TRBJ2-2|TRBD2|13|NA
TGTGCCAGCACCCCGGGGGGGCGGGGGGAGCTGTTTTTT
CASTPGGRGELFF
>TRBV18|TRBJ2-5|NA|14|NA
TGTGCCAGCTCACCACCTACGGATTGGGAGACCCAGTACTTC
CASSPPTDWETQYF
>TRBV6-1|TRBJ2-2|TRBD1|15|NA
TGTGCCAGCAGTTCACGGACAGGGGGTAACGGGGAGCTGTTTTTT
CASSSRTGGNGELFF
>TRBV19|TRBJ2-3|NA|12|NA
TGTGCCAGTAGTATAAGTCGGGATACGCAGTATTTT
CASSISRDTQYF
>TRBV28|TRBJ1-2|NA|12|NA
TGTGCCAGCAGTTTAAGGGCAGGGGTCTCCACCTTC
CASSLRAGVSTF
>TRBV19|TRBJ2-5|NA|13|NA
TGTGCCAGTAGTCCCTACAGGCAAGAGACCCAGTACTTC
CASSPYRQETQYF
>TRBV18|TRBJ2-7|NA|14|few
TGTGCCAGCTCTCCGCGAATTACTGTGGACGAGCAGTACTTC
CASSPRITVDEQYF
>TRBV7-2|TRBJ2-5|NA|13|NA
TGTGCCAGCAGCTTTAATCCCCAAGAGACCCAGTACTTC
CASSFNPQETQYF
>TRBV11-3|TRBJ2-7|NA|14|NA
TGTGCCAGCAGCTTGGGCCATAGCTCCTACGAGCAGTACTTC
CASSLGHSSYEQYF
>TRBV7-2|TRBJ2-7|NA|14|NA
TGTGCCAGCAGCTTAGAATCGGGCAGCTACGAGCAGTACTTC
CASSLESGSYEQYF
>TRBV5-1|TRBJ2-1|TRBD1|12|NA
TGCGCCAGCAGCTTGGTCAGGGGGGAGCAGTTCTTC
CASSLVRGEQFF
>TRBV20-1|TRBJ1-2|NA|11|NA
TGCAGTGCCGGGACGGACTATGGCTACACCTTC
CSAGTDYGYTF
>TRBV19|TRBJ1-2|TRBD1|13|NA
TGTGCCAGCCTAGACAGGGGCAACTATGGCTACACCTTC
CASLDRGNYGYTF
>TRBV10-3|TRBJ1-1|NA|11|NA
TGTGCCATCAGGAAAGACACTGAAGCTTTCTTT
CAIRKDTEAFF
>TRBV27|TRBJ1-5|NA|13|few
TGTGCCAGCAGTCGGCAGTTAGAACAGCCCCAGCATTTT
CASSRQLEQPQHF
>TRBV6-5|TRBJ1-5|TRBD1|14|once
TGTGCCAGCAGGAGGGACAGTAGCAATCAGCCCCAGCATTTT
CASRRDSSNQPQHF
>TRBV27|TRBJ2-7|TRBD1|14|few
TGTGCCAGCAGCCGGGACAGGGCCAACTACGAGCAGTACTTC
CASSRDRANYEQYF
>TRBV5-1|TRBJ1-6|NA|14|NA
TGCGCCAGCAGCGCGGAGGGGGGTGAATCACCCCTCCACTTT
CASSAEGGESPLHF
>TRBV28|TRBJ1-2|NA|14|few
TGTGCCAGCAGCACCGCTCAGGGGAACTATGGCTACACCTTC
CASSTAQGNYGYTF
>TRBV11-3|TRBJ2-3|NA|15|NA
TGTGCCAGCAGCCCGGGCCAAGTTAGCACAGATACGCAGTATTTT
CASSPGQVSTDTQYF
>TRBV7-9|TRBJ2-3|NA|13|NA
TGTGCCAGCAGCTTAATTACGGGGAATACGCAGTATTTT
CASSLITGNTQYF
>TRBV28|TRBJ1-3|NA|17|NA
TGTGCCAGCAGTTTAGGACTCGGACAGAGATCTGGAAACACCATATATTTT
CASSLGLGQRSGNTIYF
>TRBV29-1|TRBJ2-3|TRBD2|18|NA
TGCAGCGTTGAAGATCATGGGTTAGCGGGGGGGCCCAGAGATACGCAGTATTTT
CSVEDHGLAGGPRDTQYF
>TRBV14|TRBJ1-2|NA|15|NA
TGTGCCAGCAGTCCAAGTGGCTTTCCCGGGACGGGCTACACCTTC
CASSPSGFPGTGYTF
>TRBV11-3|TRBJ1-1|NA|13|NA
TGTGCCAGCAGCTCACAGGGGAACACTGAAGCTTTCTTT
CASSSQGNTEAFF
>TRBV7-2|TRBJ2-3|NA|15|NA
TGTGCCAGCAGCTCCTACGGGGGTCGCACAGATACGCAGTATTTT
CASSSYGGRTDTQYF
>TRBV2|TRBJ1-1|TRBD1|14|NA
TGTGCCAGCAATACAGGGGGTATGAACACTGAAGCTTTCTTT
CASNTGGMNTEAFF
>TRBV7-2|TRBJ2-1|NA|16|once
TGTGCCAGCAGCTTAGCCCCGACTCCCTTCCCCAATGAGCAGTTCTTC
CASSLAPTPFPNEQFF
>TRBV7-2|TRBJ2-3|NA|13|NA
TGTGCCAGCAGCTCCCCCAGCACAGATACGCAGTATTTT
CASSSPSTDTQYF
>TRBV30|TRBJ1-3|NA|12|NA
TGTGCTTTGAAGGCAGTAGAGGCGACCATATATTTT
CALKAVEATIYF
>TRBV5-6|TRBJ1-1|NA|13|NA
TGTGCCAGCAGCTTTGGGCAGATCTTTGAAGCTTTCTTT
CASSFGQIFEAFF
>TRBV28|TRBJ1-1|NA|15|once
TGTGCCAGCAGTCCGAGCCCTGGACGGACCCTCCAAGCTTTCTTT
CASSPSPGRTLQAFF
>TRBV9|TRBJ2-7|TRBD1|14|NA
TGTGCCAGCAGCGTAGGGACAGGGGCCTACGAGCAGTACTTC
CASSVGTGAYEQYF
>TRBV19|TRBJ1-2|NA|12|NA
TGTGCCAGTAGTGACAGTGGCTATGGCTACACCTTC
CASSDSGYGYTF
>TRBV5-4|TRBJ2-1|NA|15|NA
TGTGCCAGCAGCTTGGCGGGGGGCCTCTACAATGAGCAGTTCTTC
CASSLAGGLYNEQFF
>TRBV5-1|TRBJ1-1|NA|16|NA
TGCGCCAGCAGCTTTACAGGGCCGAATTTGAACACTGAAGCTTTCTTT
CASSFTGPNLNTEAFF
>TRBV7-2|TRBJ2-2|TRBD1|15|NA
TGTGCCAGCAGCTCGGACAGGGTTAACACCGGGGAGCTGTTTTTT
CASSSDRVNTGELFF
>TRBV2|TRBJ1-1|NA|13|NA
TGTGCCAGCATTGTAGGACTGAACACTGAAGCTTTCTTT
CASIVGLNTEAFF
>TRBV5-4|TRBJ2-7|NA|12|NA
TGTGCCAGCAGTACCGACTCCTACGAGCAGTACTTC
CASSTDSYEQYF
>TRBV11-2|TRBJ2-5|NA|14|NA
TGTGCCAGCAGCTTAACAGTGCCCCAAGAGACCCAGTACTTC
CASSLTVPQETQYF
>TRBV15|TRBJ1-1|NA|15|NA
TGTGCCACCAGCCGGGGGAGGTATTTGAACACTGAAGCTTTCTTT
CATSRGRYLNTEAFF
>TRBV4-1|TRBJ2-3|TRBD2|19|once
TGCGCCAGCAGCCAAGATTCGTCAGCGGGGGGGGCCGGCCCAGATACGCAGTATTTT
CASSQDSSAGGAGPDTQYF
>TRBV6-1|TRBJ2-3|TRBD2|16|NA
TGTGCCAGCAGTGGAGGCGGGGGGGGTAAGGCAGATACGCAGTATTTT
CASSGGGGGKADTQYF
>TRBV7-7|TRBJ1-6|NA|15|NA
TGTGCCAGCAGCTTAGAGGCAGGGAACAATTCACCCCTCCACTTT
CASSLEAGNNSPLHF
>TRBV28|TRBJ2-5|NA|14|NA
TGTGCCAGCAGCTCAAGCTGGGCTATGGAGACCCAGTACTTC
CASSSSWAMETQYF
>TRBV7-2|TRBJ2-5|NA|14|NA
TGTGCCAGCAGCGCCCTAGGGTCTGCGGAGACCCAGTACTTC
CASSALGSAETQYF
>TRBV30|TRBJ1-1|NA|15|few
TGTGCCTGGAGTGTATATTCGAGCGCTAACACTGAAGCTTTCTTT
CAWSVYSSANTEAFF
>TRBV6-1|TRBJ2-7|TRBD2|17|NA
TGTGCCAGCAGTGATGGGACTAGCGGGGGAAGCTCCTACGAGCAGTACTTC
CASSDGTSGGSSYEQYF
>TRBV4-3|TRBJ2-2|NA|16|once
TGCGCCAGCAGCCAAGTTCCGGGGGAGAACACCGGGGAGCTGTTTTTT
CASSQVPGENTGELFF